This T cell receptor beta chain was recorded in a study of T-cell memory formation after mild COVID-19. In germline, CDR1 is ENHRY, CDR2 SYGVKD. The CDR3 contains 14 residues. Trimming took off 9 bases at V and 1 base at J, with 16 bases between the two ends. TCRdb passed the 5' RACE reads through MiXCR, listing each CDR3 protein once. Of roughly 610,000 distinct CDR3 sequences listed, 15% to 20% are singletons. V is TRBV10-3 and J is TRBJ2-7; D gene ambiguous. The sequencing input was PBMCs or a T cell subset sorted from them (not recorded which). This sequence was found in an adult woman who had mild COVID-19 (a few samples of this study predate the infection). Cell type and time point are not known. The CDR3, as DNA: TGTGCCATGTCTCCAAAAGGTTTTTCCTACGAGCAGTACTTC. Its protein product is CAMSPKGFSYEQYF.